The 27 T cell receptor beta chains presented below share a single source sample, sequenced in a study of T-cell memory formation after mild COVID-19. TCRdb ran MiXCR on the 5' RACE reads and lists one entry per CDR3 protein. This sample has 450,000 to 650,000 distinct CDR3 sequences, with 20% to 25% found just once. Sequenced: PBMCs or a T cell subset sorted from them (not recorded which). The receptors here all came from an adult woman who had mild COVID-19 (a few samples of this study predate the infection). Cell type and time point are not known.

CDR3 sequence: CATSAGLNQPQHF. The CDR3 region has the DNA TGTGCCACCAGTGCGGGACTCAATCAGCCCCAGCATTTT. The chain couples TRBV24-1 to TRBJ1-5, with D perhaps TRBD1 (5 bases). Trimming pared 5 bases from V and 3 bases from J, leaving 7 bases between. The CDR3 has 13 residues. From germline, CDR1 is KGHDR and CDR2 SFDVKD.

This clonotype was picked up many times. This rearrangement joins TRBV29-1 to TRBJ2-3; D is perhaps TRBD2 (6 bases). This CDR3 is built from 12 residues. Germline V gene data show CDR1 as SQVTM and CDR2 as ANQGSEA. Trimming stripped 0 bases from V and 7 bases from J, with 8 bases between. The CDR3 nucleotides read TGCAGCGTTGAAGACGGGACTTATACGCAGTATTTT. Its protein product is CSVEDGTYTQYF.

This clonotype turned up a few times. The rearrangement joins TRBV12-3 or TRBV12-4 to TRBJ2-3; a weak D match, TRBD2 (5 bases). V was cut by 1 base and J by 6 bases, with 8 bases left in between. CDR3 length equals 13 residues. The CDR3 is CASSLGELDTQYF. DNA for the CDR3: TGTGCCAGCAGTTTAGGGGAGTTGGATACGCAGTATTTT.

The chain is built from TRBV7-9 and TRBJ2-4, with 7 bases lining up with TRBD1. With 0 bases clipped from V and 8 bases from J, the junction kept 7 bases outside the gene matches. CDR3 length equals 15 residues. Germline V lookup: CDR1 SEHNR, CDR2 FQNEAQ (reference sequence). CDR3 amino acids: CASSLATGLRDIQYF. As DNA, the CDR3 is TGTGCCAGCAGCTTAGCGACAGGGTTAAGGGACATTCAGTACTTC.

This clonotype was observed a handful of times. For the CDR3, the DNA is TGTGCCAGCAGCCCTGAGCGGGGCGGGGAGCTGTTTTTT. This sequence encodes CASSPERGGELFF. The chain uses TRBV7-9 and TRBJ2-2; 7 bases fit TRBD2. Germline CDR1 reads SEHNR; CDR2 reads FQNEAQ (reference sequence). V shed 5 bases and J 7 bases; nucleotides not matched to a gene: 4. The CDR3 contains 13 residues.

The chain recombines TRBV27 with TRBJ2-7; D possibly corresponds to TRBD1 (6 bases). The V gene lost 6 bases and the J gene lost 0 bases, with 12 bases spanning the gap. The CDR3 has 14 residues. Looked up from germline, CDR1 is MNHEY and CDR2 is SMNVEV (reference sequence). The CDR3 DNA is TGTGCCAGCAGATCTTTGGGGGCCTCCTACGAGCAGTACTTC. This sequence encodes CASRSLGASYEQYF.

This clonotype was seen only once. The rearrangement joins TRBV20-1 to TRBJ2-7; possible D gene TRBD2, 5 bases. Germline V gives CDR1 DFQATT, CDR2 SNEGSKA (reference sequence). This CDR3 contains 17 residues. Deletions cut 2 bases from V and 5 bases from J, with 25 bases between. The CDR3 is CSARPYGGQPLGNEQYF. The CDR3 nucleotides are TGCAGTGCTAGACCCTATGGCGGGCAACCTTTGGGGAACGAGCAGTACTTC.

The chain links TRBV5-1 to TRBJ2-3; possibly TRBD2 for D (5 bases). Trimming took 4 bases from V and 4 from J, leaving 19 bases between them. The germline CDR1 and CDR2 sequences are SGHRS and YFSETQ. The CDR3 totals 16 residues. CDR3 DNA sequence: TGCGCCAGCAGCGTCCCGGCTAGCACTCGTGCAGATACGCAGTATTTT. It specifies CASSVPASTRADTQYF.

This chain uses TRBV27 with TRBJ1-5; D perhaps matches TRBD1 (5 bases). CDR3 length: 13 amino acids. V lost 4 bases and J lost 4, with 8 bases in between. CDR1 is MNHEY, CDR2 SMNVEV, per germline (reference sequence). CDR3 nucleotides: TGTGCCAGCAGTTCCAGGGATAATCAGCCCCAGCATTTT. This gives the protein CASSSRDNQPQHF.

V usage is TRBV3-1 and J usage is TRBJ2-1; 7 positions agree with TRBD2. CDR3 size: 15 residues. Trimming removed 4 bases from V and 10 bases from J; junction bases left unmatched: 13. Germline assignment: CDR1 LGHDT and CDR2 YNNKEL (reference sequence). The CDR3 loop reads CASSLQAGLSVEQFF. CDR3 nucleotides: TGTGCCAGCAGCCTCCAAGCGGGGCTTTCGGTGGAGCAGTTCTTC.

The chain uses TRBV27 and TRBJ2-1; tentative D call: TRBD1 (6 bases). V was clipped by 5 bases and J by 2 bases, with 13 bases between them. The CDR3 is made up of 15 amino acids. Germline CDR1 MNHEY, CDR2 SMNVEV (reference sequence). The chain's CDR3 is CASSRQETAYNEQFF. The CDR3 DNA reads TGTGCCAGCAGTCGACAGGAAACTGCCTACAATGAGCAGTTCTTC.

This clonotype was seen more than once but under ten times. The gene calls are TRBV15 and TRBJ2-1; TRBD2 agrees at 7 bases. CDR1 LNHNV and CDR2 YYDKDF come from the germline V gene (reference sequence). V lost 0 bases to trimming and J lost 1 base; unmatched junction nucleotides: 0. This CDR3 is 15 amino acids long. CDR3 residues: CATSREAGSYNEQFF. DNA for the CDR3: TGTGCCACCAGCAGAGAAGCGGGATCCTACAATGAGCAGTTCTTC. The full variable domain, rest sourced from reference TRBV15 and TRBJ2-1, is DAMVIQNPRYQVTQFGKPVTLSCSQTLNHNVMYWYQQKSSQAPKLLFHYYDKDFNNEADTPDNFQSRRPNTSFCFLDIRSPGLGDTAMYLCATSREAGSYNEQFFGPGTRLTVL.

This sequence joins TRBV6-5 and TRBJ2-1, with 8 bases matching TRBD2. This CDR3 is 14 amino acids long. CDR1 is MNHEY, CDR2 SVGAGI, per germline. Trimming cost V 3 bases and J 7 bases; bases outside gene matches: 5. The CDR3, as DNA: TGTGCCAGCAGTTATCGCGGGAGGCAGAATGAGCAGTTCTTC. Encoded protein: CASSYRGRQNEQFF.

This clonotype has at least ten counts. The chain joins TRBV6-2 or TRBV6-3 to TRBJ1-5; the D is unclear. CDR3 size: 15 residues. Germline assignment: CDR1 MNHEY and CDR2 SVGEGT. Trimming took off 2 bases at V and 0 bases at J, with 8 bases between the two ends. The DNA for the CDR3 is TGTGCCAGCAGTTACGTCGGGGTTAGCAATCAGCCCCAGCATTTT. This encodes CASSYVGVSNQPQHF.

This clonotype showed up just a few times. The V call is TRBV5-6, the J call TRBJ2-5; 7 bases are shared with TRBD1. V lost 1 base to trimming and J lost 0 bases; unmatched junction nucleotides: 9. Germline V gives CDR1 SGHDT, CDR2 YYEEEE. The CDR3 length is 17 residues. The CDR3 bases are TGTGCCAGCAGCTTGATTTCGGCCAGGGGGTACCAAGAGACCCAGTACTTC. Protein: CASSLISARGYQETQYF.

This clonotype showed up just a few times. This sequence joins TRBV19 and TRBJ2-5, with D tentatively TRBD2 (6 bases). Trimming cost V 5 bases and J 1 base, with 17 bases left between them. Germline loops: CDR1 LNHDA, CDR2 SQIVND (reference sequence). CDR3 size: 16 residues. The CDR3 sequence: CASSVSSESFQETQYF. CDR3 sequence (DNA): TGTGCCAGTAGTGTTTCTAGCGAGAGCTTCCAAGAGACCCAGTACTTC.

The table lists this clonotype with many counts. The chain has TRBV5-1 and TRBJ2-3; D unclear. CDR1 SGHRS and CDR2 YFSETQ come from the germline V gene. Trimming took 5 bases from V and 2 from J, leaving 15 bases between them. This CDR3 spans 15 amino acids. The CDR3 nucleotides read TGCGCCAGCAGGATTTTCACATCCAACACAGATACGCAGTATTTT. As protein: CASRIFTSNTDTQYF.

This clonotype was counted between two and nine times. This sequence joins TRBV6-5 and TRBJ2-7; 9 positions agree with TRBD1. V lost 4 bases to trimming and J lost 0 bases; unmatched junction nucleotides: 10. The CDR3 is 17 residues long. Germline CDR1 MNHEY, CDR2 SVGAGI. CDR3 nucleotide sequence: TGTGCCAGCAGTTTTCAACCAGGGACAGGGACCTCCTACGAGCAGTACTTC. Translated, it gives CASSFQPGTGTSYEQYF.

This chain connects TRBV12-3 or TRBV12-4 to TRBJ2-3; TRBD2 matches 8 bases. Trimming took 6 bases from V and 4 from J; bases not matched to a gene: 9. The CDR3 length is 15 residues. CDR3 DNA sequence: TGTGCCAGCAGCCCGAGCGGGGGCGGGGCAGATACGCAGTATTTT. The encoded protein is CASSPSGGGADTQYF.

This chain links TRBV7-6 with TRBJ2-5; D may match TRBD1 or TRBD2 (7 bases each). Looked up from germline, CDR1 is SGHVS and CDR2 is FNYEAQ. V was trimmed by 5 bases and J by 4 bases, leaving 14 bases between them. The CDR3 spans 14 residues. This CDR3 is CASSPGRGGETQYF. The CDR3 coding sequence is TGTGCCAGCAGCCCAGGCAGGGGGGGAGAGACCCAGTACTTC.

This clonotype has only one observation. The chain joins TRBV6-5 to TRBJ1-3; D is unclear. The CDR3 is 13 amino acids. CDR1 MNHEY and CDR2 SVGAGI come from the germline V gene. With 7 bases removed from V and 4 bases from J, the gap between germline ends came to 11 bases. As DNA, the CDR3 is TGTGCCAGCATTAACGAACAGGGAAACACCATATATTTT. Translated: CASINEQGNTIYF.

Only a few counts were recorded for this clonotype. This rearrangement joins TRBV6-5 to TRBJ2-1; D is uncertain. Per the germline V gene, CDR1 is MNHEY and CDR2 is SVGAGI. With 6 bases removed from V and 1 base from J, the gap between germline ends came to 4 bases. The length of the CDR3 is 12 residues. CDR3 coding DNA: TGTGCCAGCAGACAGTCCTACAATGAGCAGTTCTTC. Amino acid sequence: CASRQSYNEQFF.

This clonotype turned up a few times. The chain is built from TRBV24-1 and TRBJ2-1; 12 bases map to TRBD2. Germline V lookup: CDR1 KGHDR, CDR2 SFDVKD. The CDR3 has 15 residues. The V segment lost 4 bases and the J segment 5 bases; nucleotides outside the gene matches: 2. The CDR3 region has the DNA TGTGCCACCAGTGACACTAGCGGGAGGAACAATGAGCAGTTCTTC. Encoded protein: CATSDTSGRNNEQFF.

V gene TRBV12-3 or TRBV12-4 combines with J gene TRBJ2-7; D not certain. V was pared by 6 bases and J by 7 bases, with 10 bases between. CDR3 size: 11 residues. This CDR3 reads CASSRAGEQYF. The CDR3 DNA reads as TGTGCCAGCAGCCGAGCCGGTGAGCAGTACTTC.

This sequence joins TRBV5-1 and TRBJ2-1; TRBD2 aligns across 10 bases. Looked up from germline, CDR1 is SGHRS and CDR2 is YFSETQ. V gave up 4 bases and J gave up 10 bases; unmatched junction bases: 14. This CDR3 is 16 amino acids long. The CDR3 DNA reads as TGCGCCAGCAGCGCGGGGTCTAGCGGGGGCCCCGGGGAGCAGTTCTTC. Its protein is CASSAGSSGGPGEQFF.

The chain joins TRBV7-2 to TRBJ1-2, with D possibly being TRBD1 (5 bases). The CDR3 runs 14 residues. The germline V gene encodes CDR1 SGHTA and CDR2 FQGNSA. V lost 5 bases, J lost 8 bases, and 18 bases lay in between. The DNA for the CDR3 is TGTGCCAGCAGCGCACGGAGGGACGGTCGGGGCTACACCTTC. It specifies CASSARRDGRGYTF.

This clonotype has just a few counts. This rearrangement joins TRBV7-9 to TRBJ2-3; either TRBD1 or TRBD2 may supply D (6 bases each). With 3 bases removed from V and 0 bases from J, the gap between germline ends came to 10 bases. CDR3 length: 15 amino acids. The germline V gene encodes CDR1 SEHNR and CDR2 FQNEAQ (reference sequence). The CDR3 here is CASSFEGGSTDTQYF. CDR3 nucleotides: TGTGCCAGCAGCTTTGAAGGGGGGAGCACAGATACGCAGTATTTT.